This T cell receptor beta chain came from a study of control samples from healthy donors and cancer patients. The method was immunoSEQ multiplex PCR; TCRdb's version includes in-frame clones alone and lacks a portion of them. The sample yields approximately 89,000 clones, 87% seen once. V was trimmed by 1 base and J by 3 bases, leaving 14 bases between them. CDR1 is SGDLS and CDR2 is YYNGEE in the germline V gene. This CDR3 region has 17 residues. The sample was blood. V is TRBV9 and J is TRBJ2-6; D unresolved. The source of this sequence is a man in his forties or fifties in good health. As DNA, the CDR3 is TGTGCCAGCAGCGTAAGGAATTCGGATCTTGGGGCCAACGTCCTGACTTTC. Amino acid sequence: CASSVRNSDLGANVLTF.